These T cell receptor beta chains were read from a single sample in a study of T cells after yellow fever vaccination. One entry per CDR3 protein results from TCRdb running MiXCR on the 5' RACE reads. The sample holds more than 90,000 distinct CDR3 sequences, 6.5% to 9% seen once. This sample comprised CD8+ T cells sorted from PBMCs, obtained 45 days after the yellow fever booster vaccination. The receptors stem from a man aged 25 to 40 who received the YFV17D yellow fever vaccine. Each CDR3 is given with its conserved first and last residue. The D gene is left open where the match is weak. A clone size is listed for some rows: how often the clone was seen (once, few, many), or a class if it is expanded.

>many|TRBV5-6|TRBJ2-3|TRBD1
TGTGCCAGCAGCGTGGGACAGGGAGTGTATACGCAGTATTTT
CASSVGQGVYTQYF
>many|TRBV28|TRBJ2-2|.
TGTGCCAGCAGTTCACGGGGTGGAAGCGGGGAGCTGTTTTTT
CASSSRGGSGELFF
>many|TRBV2|TRBJ2-7|.
TGTGCCAGCAACGGCCCTGACTACGAGCAGTACTTC
CASNGPDYEQYF
>many|TRBV10-3|TRBJ2-7|.
TGTGCCACCTCGGGCCCTTTAAGCGACGAGCAGTACTTC
CATSGPLSDEQYF
>few|TRBV14|TRBJ2-7|.
TGTGCCAGCAGCCAAGGTTCCGGAACCGTCTCCTACGAGCAGTACTTC
CASSQGSGTVSYEQYF
>.|TRBV5-4|TRBJ2-6|TRBD2
TGTGCCAGCAGCTTGGAAGGACTAGCGGTCTCTGGGGCCAACGTCCTGACTTTC
CASSLEGLAVSGANVLTF
>many|TRBV14|TRBJ1-1|.
TGTGCCAGCAGCCCGGAAGGGACCGAAGCTTTCTTT
CASSPEGTEAFF
>many|TRBV6-5|TRBJ2-1|.
TGTGCCAGCAGTTACGGGTCGGGAGTCTACAATGAGCAGTTCTTC
CASSYGSGVYNEQFF
>many|TRBV6-6|TRBJ2-5|.
TGTGCCAGCAGCTGGACGGGGGAGACCCAGTACTTC
CASSWTGETQYF
>many|TRBV7-9|TRBJ2-7|.
TGTGCCAGCAGCCTCCAACACGAGCAGTACTTC
CASSLQHEQYF
>many|TRBV7-9|TRBJ1-1|.
TGTGCCAGCAGCAACCCCAGGGAACCGAACACTGAAGCTTTCTTT
CASSNPREPNTEAFF
>.|TRBV10-3|TRBJ2-7|TRBD1
TGTGCCATCAGTTTGACAGGGAAGAGCTACGAGCAGTACTTC
CAISLTGKSYEQYF
>.|TRBV20-1|TRBJ1-5|TRBD1
TGCAGTGCTCGCGACCCTCGAGGGGGCGCGAAGCAGCCCCAGCATTTT
CSARDPRGGAKQPQHF
>many|TRBV5-1|TRBJ2-3|TRBD1
TGCGCCAGCAGCGGAGTCCGGGACAGGTTAGGAACAGATACGCAGTATTTT
CASSGVRDRLGTDTQYF
>many|TRBV12-3/TRBV12-4|TRBJ2-7|TRBD2
TGTGCCAGCAGTCCCGGGACTATACTCTACGAGCAGTACTTC
CASSPGTILYEQYF
>many|TRBV10-3|TRBJ1-5|.
TGTGCCATCAGGATAGACGGCAATCAGCCCCAGCATTTT
CAIRIDGNQPQHF
>.|TRBV30|TRBJ2-7|TRBD2
TGTGCCTGGAGTGTGCTAGCGGGAGGGCTTTTTCCCTACGAGCAGTACTTC
CAWSVLAGGLFPYEQYF
>many|TRBV28|TRBJ2-1|TRBD1
TGTGCCAGCAGTTTTGGGACAGGAGGTACCTACAATGAGCAGTTCTTC
CASSFGTGGTYNEQFF
>many|TRBV12-3/TRBV12-4|TRBJ2-5|TRBD1
TGTGCCAGCAGTGAAGAGAGGACAGGGCAAAAGACCCAGTACTTC
CASSEERTGQKTQYF
>.|TRBV28|TRBJ2-1|TRBD1
TGTACCTGCAGTTTGTGGACCGGGACAGGGAACTCCTACAATGAGCAGTTCTTC
CTCSLWTGTGNSYNEQFF
>many|TRBV7-2|TRBJ2-7|.
TGTGCCAGCAGCTTTAGCGGATACTACGAGCAGTACTTC
CASSFSGYYEQYF
>.|TRBV5-6|TRBJ2-7|TRBD2
TGTGCCAGCAGCTCCACCGGGACTAGCGGAGCCTACGAGCAGTACTTC
CASSSTGTSGAYEQYF
>many|TRBV25-1|TRBJ2-1|.
TGTGCCAGCGCTGAGACGGGCTACAATGAGCAGTTCTTC
CASAETGYNEQFF
>many|TRBV15|TRBJ2-5|.
TGTGCCACCCTCGGGCAAGAGACCCAGTACTTC
CATLGQETQYF
>many|TRBV5-6|TRBJ2-5|TRBD1
TGTGCCAGCAGCCCTGGACAGGGGGGTCCCCAAGAGACCCAGTACTTC
CASSPGQGGPQETQYF
>many|TRBV11-2|TRBJ1-2|.
TGTGCCAGCAGCCGCGCGGGTTCCTTCTATGGCTACACCTTC
CASSRAGSFYGYTF
>many|TRBV7-6|TRBJ2-7|.
TGTGCCAGCAGCGGCGTGGTGGATGAGCAGTACTTC
CASSGVVDEQYF
>many|TRBV29-1|TRBJ2-1|TRBD1
TGCAGCGTTGAAGACGACAGGGCGCCTTACAATGAGCAGTTCTTC
CSVEDDRAPYNEQFF
>few|TRBV6-2/TRBV6-3|TRBJ2-7|.
TGTGCCAGCATGGACAGAGGATACGAGCAGTACTTC
CASMDRGYEQYF
>many|TRBV6-1|TRBJ2-1|.
TGTGCCAGCACCGACGTTAACAATGAGCAGTTCTTC
CASTDVNNEQFF
>many|TRBV3-1|TRBJ2-6|TRBD1
TGTGCCAGCAGGGGGACAGGGACTGGGGCCAACGTCCTGACTTTC
CASRGTGTGANVLTF
>many|TRBV7-2|TRBJ2-1|.
TGTGCCAGCAGCTTAATGGGGGTGAAGGCCTGGCTGGATGAGCAGTTCTTC
CASSLMGVKAWLDEQFF
>many|TRBV12-3/TRBV12-4|TRBJ1-2|TRBD1
TGTGCCAGCAGTTCCACAGGGGGCAGCTATGGCTACACCTTC
CASSSTGGSYGYTF
>many|TRBV11-2|TRBJ2-1|TRBD2
TGTGCCAGCAGCGCTCTAGCGGCTTACAATGAGCAGTTCTTC
CASSALAAYNEQFF
>few|TRBV21-1|TRBJ1-1|.
TGTGCCAGCAGCATCGTTCACACTGAAGCTTTCTTT
CASSIVHTEAFF
>.|TRBV30|TRBJ2-7|TRBD2
TGTGCCTGGAGCATAGCGGGAGGTTACTACGAGCAGTACTTC
CAWSIAGGYYEQYF
>many|TRBV25-1|TRBJ2-2|.
TGTGCCAGCAGTGAAACCCCCAGCCGCACCGGGGAGCTGTTTTTT
CASSETPSRTGELFF
>many|TRBV27|TRBJ1-3|.
TGTGCCAGCAGTTTATTAGGGGGAAACACCATATATTTT
CASSLLGGNTIYF
>many|TRBV27|TRBJ1-1|.
TGTGCCAGCAGTACCTCTGGGGTATTGGCCACTGAAGCTTTCTTT
CASSTSGVLATEAFF
>many|TRBV7-2|TRBJ2-1|TRBD2
TGTGCCAGCAGCGTCGGGACTAGCGGGGGGAACTTTGAGCAGTTCTTC
CASSVGTSGGNFEQFF
>many|TRBV21-1|TRBJ2-7|.
TGTGCCAGCAGCCTTCGGGGCGAGCAGTACTTC
CASSLRGEQYF
>.|TRBV7-9|TRBJ1-2|.
TGTGCCAGCACTCCTCGGAACTATGGCTACACCTTC
CASTPRNYGYTF
>.|TRBV4-2|TRBJ2-1|.
TGTGCCAGCGGCCCCGGGGGGCGCAGCAATGAGCAGTTCTTC
CASGPGGRSNEQFF
>many|TRBV6-2/TRBV6-3|TRBJ1-1|.
TGTGCCAGCAGATATGGGGCCGGGAGCTCGCCTGGGGACACTGAAGCTTTCTTT
CASRYGAGSSPGDTEAFF
>many|TRBV11-3|TRBJ2-1|.
TGTGCCAGCAGCTTACGATCCAATGAGCAGTTCTTC
CASSLRSNEQFF
>many|TRBV29-1|TRBJ2-2|.
TGCAGCGTTTCCTTAGCCGGGGAGCTGTTTTTT
CSVSLAGELFF
>few|TRBV7-9|TRBJ2-7|.
TGTGCCAGCAGCCTAGAGGGGCAGGGATTGGAAGAGCAGTACTTC
CASSLEGQGLEEQYF
>.|TRBV5-1|TRBJ1-1|.
TGCGCCAGCAGCTTGGAAGGGAGAAACACTGAAGCTTTCTTT
CASSLEGRNTEAFF
>few|TRBV14|TRBJ2-2|.
TGTGCCAGCAGCCCCCACCCCGCCGGGGAGCTGTTTTTT
CASSPHPAGELFF
>many|TRBV21-1|TRBJ2-7|.
TGTGCCAGTACAGAGGGCACCTACGAGCAGTACTTC
CASTEGTYEQYF
>many|TRBV12-3/TRBV12-4|TRBJ2-1|.
TGTGCCAGCAGTCCCCTGGAGAGCTCCTACAATGAGCAGTTCTTC
CASSPLESSYNEQFF
>many|TRBV9|TRBJ2-1|TRBD2
TGTGCCAGCGGAGGACTAGCGGGTCCCCACTCCTACAATGAGCAGTTCTTC
CASGGLAGPHSYNEQFF
>many|TRBV2|TRBJ1-6|TRBD1
TGTGCCAGCTGGGACAGCCATAATTCACCCCTCCACTTT
CASWDSHNSPLHF
>many|TRBV4-3|TRBJ2-3|.
TGCGCCAGCAGCGAGGAAGGGCCCTCGGATACGCAGTATTTT
CASSEEGPSDTQYF
>many|TRBV27|TRBJ2-7|TRBD1
TGTGCCAGCAGAGGGGACAGGGTCTCCGAGCAGTACTTC
CASRGDRVSEQYF
>many|TRBV27|TRBJ2-7|.
TGTGCCAGCGGACAGCCCTACGAGCAGTACTTC
CASGQPYEQYF
>many|TRBV29-1|TRBJ2-1|.
TGCAGCGTTGTTAGGGGCCATGAGCAGTTCTTC
CSVVRGHEQFF